A selection of T cell receptor beta chains follows, all from one sample in a study of blood T cell repertoires in COVID-19. Sequencing used immunoSEQ multiplex PCR; TCRdb keeps in-frame clones, though not all of them. The table shows about 240,000 clones, with about four fifths occurring only once. Sequenced: peripheral blood. The receptors here all came from a woman in her 70s with acute or convalescent COVID-19. The CDR3 runs from the conserved cysteine through the conserved F or W. Each record gives: J gene, CDR3 length, clone size, D gene, V gene, CDR3 DNA, CDR3 protein. D genes are given only for firm matches. Rows give clone size only sometimes, using once, few, many, or a class for an expanded clone.

>TRBJ2-7|15|.|TRBD2|TRBV7-9
TGTGCCAGCAGCTTAATCTTAGGGACTAATGACGAGCAGTACTTC
CASSLILGTNDEQYF
>TRBJ1-2|14|.|TRBD1|TRBV5-1
TGCGCCAGCAGTCCGGGACAGGGGATAAGCGGCTACACCTTC
CASSPGQGISGYTF
>TRBJ1-2|13|few|TRBD1|TRBV2
TGTGCCAGCAGGACAGGGTCTAACTATGGCTACACCTTC
CASRTGSNYGYTF
>TRBJ2-5|18|.|TRBD2|TRBV7-2
TGTGCCAGCAGCTTAAGTCTCCTAGCGGGGGGTCTGGGAGAGACCCAGTACTTC
CASSLSLLAGGLGETQYF
>TRBJ1-5|16|.|.|TRBV12-5
TGTGGCAACGGGGGGAGGATGGGTGATGGCAATCAGCCCCAGCATTTT
CGNGGRMGDGNQPQHF
>TRBJ1-1|17|.|TRBD1|TRBV5-1
TGCGCCAGCAGCTTGGCACGGACAGGGGCTGGGAACACTGAAGCTTTCTTT
CASSLARTGAGNTEAFF
>TRBJ2-5|12|.|TRBD1|TRBV6-4
TGTGCCAGCAGTGACAACAGGGGGGTTACGTACTTC
CASSDNRGVTYF
>TRBJ1-2|12|once|TRBD1|TRBV6-4
TGTGCCACCCCGGGGGACAGAAGTAGCTACACCTTC
CATPGDRSSYTF
>TRBJ1-2|14|.|TRBD1|TRBV29-1
TGCAGCGCCTTAGGGACAGCCCCTAACTATGGCTACACCTTC
CSALGTAPNYGYTF
>TRBJ1-1|14|.|.|TRBV19
TGTGCCAGTAGCCAGGGAGGGGGGACCACTGAAGCTTTCTTT
CASSQGGGTTEAFF
>TRBJ1-2|13|.|TRBD1|TRBV5-1
TGCGCCAGCAGCCTGGGACAGGGGGATGGCTACACCTTC
CASSLGQGDGYTF
>TRBJ2-1|15|.|TRBD2|TRBV20-1
TGCAGTGCTAGTGGGACTAGCGGGGCCCGCAATGAGCAGTTCTTC
CSASGTSGARNEQFF
>TRBJ1-4|18|.|.|TRBV5-6
TGTGCCAGCACCCCCTTGGGCCCGGGAAACACAACTAATGAAAAACTGTTTTTT
CASTPLGPGNTTNEKLFF
>TRBJ2-3|17|.|TRBD2|TRBV3-1/TRBV3-2
TGTGCCAGCAGCGGATTCGGACTAGCGGGGGGGAGGGATACGCAGTATTTT
CASSGFGLAGGRDTQYF
>TRBJ1-2|12|.|.|TRBV30
TGTGCCTGGTCAAACGGTCTCTATGGCTACACCTTC
CAWSNGLYGYTF
>TRBJ2-7|14|.|.|TRBV6-5
TGTGCCAGCACCGAGGACAGTAACTCCTACGAGCAGTACTTC
CASTEDSNSYEQYF
>TRBJ1-6|15|.|TRBD1|TRBV5-1
TGCGCCAGCAGCTCGCAGGGGGCCGGTAATTCACCCCTCCACTTT
CASSSQGAGNSPLHF
>TRBJ2-7|13|.|.|TRBV6-6
TGTGCCAGTAGCCCCGGAGGGGTCTACGAGCAGTACTTC
CASSPGGVYEQYF
>TRBJ2-3|15|.|TRBD2|TRBV5-4
TGTGCCAGCAGCTTGTATAGCGGGGCCACAGATACGCAGTATTTT
CASSLYSGATDTQYF
>TRBJ1-1|12|.|.|TRBV10-3
TGTGCCACCTCAGGGGTAGAAACTGAAGCTTTCTTT
CATSGVETEAFF
>TRBJ1-5|15|.|.|TRBV28
TGTGCCAGCAGTTTAAGCCAGAATAGGAGGCAGCCCCAGCATTTT
CASSLSQNRRQPQHF
>TRBJ1-5|13|.|.|TRBV6-6
TGTGCCAGCAGGAACACAGGGAATCAGCCCCAGCATTTT
CASRNTGNQPQHF
>TRBJ1-2|13|few|.|TRBV7-9
TGTGCCAGCAGCATAGGGGCCGGGGGTGGCTACACCTTC
CASSIGAGGGYTF
>TRBJ1-1|13|.|TRBD1|TRBV19
TGTGCCAGTATCAAACAGGGGAGGACAGAAGCTTTCTTT
CASIKQGRTEAFF
>TRBJ1-4|14|.|.|TRBV6-5
TGTGCCAGCACCCTAACAGGGAAGAATGAAAAACTGTTTTTT
CASTLTGKNEKLFF
>TRBJ1-1|14|.|TRBD1|TRBV5-6
TGTGCCAGCAGCAGGACAGGGGGGGACACTGAAGCTTTCTTT
CASSRTGGDTEAFF
>TRBJ2-3|15|.|TRBD1|TRBV28
TGTGCCAGCAGTTGGGACAGGCGCTTCACAGATACGCAGTATTTT
CASSWDRRFTDTQYF
>TRBJ2-1|12|once|.|TRBV6-6
TGTGCCTTACAACGGGGTATCGGTGAGCAGTTCTTC
CALQRGIGEQFF
>TRBJ2-4|15|.|.|TRBV24-1
TGTGCCACTCCGACGGGCAGGGGGGATCAAAACATTCAGTACTTC
CATPTGRGDQNIQYF
>TRBJ1-1|15|.|TRBD1|TRBV5-1
TGCGCCAGCAGCATGCCTGACAGGGTGAACACTGAAGCTTTCTTT
CASSMPDRVNTEAFF
>TRBJ2-5|12|.|.|TRBV6-2/TRBV6-3
TGTGCCAGCAGTTTCGGGCAAGAGACCCAGTACTTC
CASSFGQETQYF
>TRBJ1-1|13|.|.|TRBV3-1/TRBV3-2
TGTGCCAGCAGCCCGTTAGGGGGAACTGAAGCTTTCTTT
CASSPLGGTEAFF
>TRBJ2-7|15|.|.|TRBV6-2/TRBV6-3
TGTGCCAGCAGCAGTTACTTAAGGGGTACCCACGAGCAGTACTTC
CASSSYLRGTHEQYF
>TRBJ1-2|11|.|.|TRBV2
TGTGCCAGCACCTCAGGGTACGGCTACACCTTC
CASTSGYGYTF
>TRBJ2-3|14|.|.|TRBV7-9
TGTGCCAGCAGTTACCGCGAGCGCACAGATACGCAGTATTTT
CASSYRERTDTQYF
>TRBJ1-5|15|once|.|TRBV3-1/TRBV3-2
TGTGCCAGCAGCCAAGGCTCCACAGGCAATCAGCCCCAGCATTTT
CASSQGSTGNQPQHF
>TRBJ2-5|15|.|TRBD2|TRBV27
TGTGCCAGCAGTTGGGGGGCGGGGGGAGGAGAGACCCAGTACTTC
CASSWGAGGGETQYF
>TRBJ1-4|13|.|TRBD1|TRBV18
TGTGCCAGCTCACGAGGACAGGAGGAAAAACTGTTTTTT
CASSRGQEEKLFF
>TRBJ1-2|15|few|.|TRBV7-9
TGTGCCAGCAGCTCTTACAGCAGTCTTAACTATGGCTACACCTTC
CASSSYSSLNYGYTF
>TRBJ1-6|14|.|TRBD1|TRBV7-9
TGTGCCAGCGGGACAGGGACTAATAATTCACCCCTCCACTTT
CASGTGTNNSPLHF
>TRBJ2-7|14|.|.|TRBV5-1
TGCGCCAGCAGCTTGGGAGCGCCCGGATACGAGCAGTACTTC
CASSLGAPGYEQYF
>TRBJ2-3|15|.|TRBD2|TRBV29-1
TGCAGCGTAAGCCGGGGGGGCCCGGGCACAGATACGCAGTATTTT
CSVSRGGPGTDTQYF
>TRBJ1-1|12|.|.|TRBV6-5
TGTGCCAGCAGGACACCGCCGACTGAAGCTTTCTTT
CASRTPPTEAFF
>TRBJ1-3|15|.|.|TRBV6-5
TGTGCCAGTGGTGCGGGGCAGTTCTCTGGAAACACCATATATTTT
CASGAGQFSGNTIYF